The T cell receptor beta chain described here comes from a study of OX40 agonist ivuxolimab in advanced cancers. Libraries were prepared by immunoSEQ multiplex PCR; TCRdb keeps only in-frame clonotypes and omits some of them. The sample records under 75,000 clones, about nine tenths being singletons. Trimming took off 0 bases at V and 5 bases at J, with 11 bases between the two ends. The germline gives CDR1 SEHNR, CDR2 FQNEAQ (reference sequence). The CDR3 is 15 residues long. The TCR sequence derives from an adult with an advanced solid tumor such as melanoma, head and neck, liver or kidney cancer. The chain uses TRBV7-9 and TRBJ1-5, with D unresolved. Material: CD4+ or CD8+ T cells sorted from blood, obtained in a trial of the OX40 agonist ivuxolimab. CDR3 bases: TGTGCCAGCAGCTTAGCGGGCAGGCCAGATCAGCCCCAGCATTTT. Its protein is CASSLAGRPDQPQHF.